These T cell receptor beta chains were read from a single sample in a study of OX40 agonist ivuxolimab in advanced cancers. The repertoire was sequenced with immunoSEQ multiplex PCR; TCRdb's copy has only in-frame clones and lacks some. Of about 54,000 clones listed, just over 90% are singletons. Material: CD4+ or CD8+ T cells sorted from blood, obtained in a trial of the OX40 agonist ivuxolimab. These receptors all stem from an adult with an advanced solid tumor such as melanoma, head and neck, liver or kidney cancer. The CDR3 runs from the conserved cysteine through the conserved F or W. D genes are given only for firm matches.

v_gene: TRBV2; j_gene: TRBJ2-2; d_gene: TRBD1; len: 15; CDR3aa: CASRVTGGARGELFF; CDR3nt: TGTGCCAGCAGGGTAACAGGGGGCGCGCGGGGGGAGCTGTTTTTT
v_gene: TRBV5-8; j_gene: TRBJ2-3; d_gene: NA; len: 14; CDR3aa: CASSLTGISDTQYF; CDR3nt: TGTGCCAGCAGCTTGACGGGAATCTCAGATACGCAGTATTTT
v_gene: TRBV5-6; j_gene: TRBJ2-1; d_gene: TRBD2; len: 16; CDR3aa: CASRHSAGGAYNEQFF; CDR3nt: TGTGCCAGCAGGCATTCAGCGGGAGGGGCCTACAATGAGCAGTTCTTC
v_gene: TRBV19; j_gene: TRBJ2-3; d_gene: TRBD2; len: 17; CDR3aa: CASSPAASGGARDTQYF; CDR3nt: TGTGCCAGTAGTCCCGCGGCTAGCGGGGGGGCCAGAGATACGCAGTATTTT
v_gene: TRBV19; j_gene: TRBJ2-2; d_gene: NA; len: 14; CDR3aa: CASSVDRITGELFF; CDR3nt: TGTGCCAGTAGTGTTGACCGGATCACCGGGGAGCTGTTTTTT
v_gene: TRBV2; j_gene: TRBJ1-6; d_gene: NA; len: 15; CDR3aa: CASSELGILNSPLHF; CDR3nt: TGTGCCAGCTCAGAACTGGGCATCCTGAATTCACCCCTCCACTTT
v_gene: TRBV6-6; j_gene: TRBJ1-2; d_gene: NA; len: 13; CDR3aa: CASRYAQVGGYTF; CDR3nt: TGTGCCAGCAGATATGCCCAGGTCGGTGGCTACACCTTC
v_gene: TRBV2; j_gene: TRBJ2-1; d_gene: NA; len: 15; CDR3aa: CASTPFSSSYNEQFF; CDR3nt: TGTGCCAGCACCCCATTCTCTAGCTCCTACAATGAGCAGTTCTTC
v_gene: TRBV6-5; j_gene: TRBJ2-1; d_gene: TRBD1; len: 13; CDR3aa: CAIRTGTHNEQFF; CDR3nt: TGTGCCATCAGGACAGGGACCCACAATGAGCAGTTCTTC
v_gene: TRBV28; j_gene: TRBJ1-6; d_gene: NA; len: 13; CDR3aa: CASSPDNNSPLHF; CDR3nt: TGTGCCAGCAGTCCAGATAATAATTCACCCCTCCACTTT